These T cell receptor beta chains were read from a single sample in a study of blood T cells in healthy people across ages. Via MiXCR, TCRdb re-called the 5' RACE reads, giving one row per CDR3 protein. The sample includes about 800,000 distinct CDR3 sequences, just under 25% of them seen just once. The sample was also linked to a second study, of T cells of mothers and their children.

Sequences were obtained from blood. The receptors here all came from a boy aged 5-17 years in good health. Each CDR3 is given with its conserved first and last residue. Fields, in order: CDR3 protein, CDR3 DNA, D gene, J gene, clone size, V gene. D genes are given only for firm matches. Not every row has a clone size; where given, it reads once, few, many or a size class.

cdr3_aa: CATSDTGGETQYF
cdr3_nt: TGTGCCACCAGTGATACGGGTGGGGAGACCCAGTACTTC
d_call: .
j_call: TRBJ2-5
clone_size: few
v_call: TRBV24-1

cdr3_aa: CASSLYQGSYNEQFF
cdr3_nt: TGCGCCAGCAGCTTGTATCAGGGCTCCTACAATGAGCAGTTCTTC
d_call: .
j_call: TRBJ2-1
clone_size: .
v_call: TRBV5-1

cdr3_aa: CASSRSGALPGRETQYF
cdr3_nt: TGTGCCAGCAGCCGCTCTGGGGCCTTACCCGGGCGGGAGACCCAGTACTTC
d_call: .
j_call: TRBJ2-5
clone_size: .
v_call: TRBV7-9

cdr3_aa: CATSRGGNGNQPQHF
cdr3_nt: TGTGCCACCAGCAGAGGGGGGAACGGCAATCAGCCCCAGCATTTT
d_call: .
j_call: TRBJ1-5
clone_size: few
v_call: TRBV15

cdr3_aa: CSAKQGEGGKLFF
cdr3_nt: TGCAGTGCTAAACAGGGGGAGGGCGGAAAACTGTTTTTT
d_call: TRBD1
j_call: TRBJ1-4
clone_size: few
v_call: TRBV20-1

cdr3_aa: CASRPSGNYADTQYF
cdr3_nt: TGTGCCAGCAGACCCAGCGGGAACTATGCAGATACGCAGTATTTT
d_call: TRBD2
j_call: TRBJ2-3
clone_size: few
v_call: TRBV7-3

cdr3_aa: CASNLWGGAQGEAFF
cdr3_nt: TGTGCCAGCAACCTTTGGGGGGGCGCGCAGGGTGAAGCTTTCTTT
d_call: .
j_call: TRBJ1-1
clone_size: few
v_call: TRBV5-4

cdr3_aa: CASSQQPGLELEQYF
cdr3_nt: TGCGCCAGCAGCCAGCAACCGGGACTTGAGCTTGAGCAGTACTTC
d_call: .
j_call: TRBJ2-5
clone_size: .
v_call: TRBV4-1

cdr3_aa: CASSLAASTDTQYF
cdr3_nt: TGTGCCAGCAGTTTGGCCGCTAGCACAGATACGCAGTATTTT
d_call: .
j_call: TRBJ2-3
clone_size: many
v_call: TRBV5-1

cdr3_aa: CASSQDLRVGGTEAFF
cdr3_nt: TGTGCCAGCAGCCAAGACCTGAGAGTGGGGGGCACTGAAGCTTTCTTT
d_call: .
j_call: TRBJ1-1
clone_size: .
v_call: TRBV14

cdr3_aa: CAIRGSQSTDTQYF
cdr3_nt: TGTGCCATCAGGGGCAGCCAGAGCACAGATACGCAGTATTTT
d_call: .
j_call: TRBJ2-3
clone_size: .
v_call: TRBV10-3

cdr3_aa: CAISQGADTQYF
cdr3_nt: TGTGCCATTTCACAGGGTGCAGATACGCAGTATTTT
d_call: .
j_call: TRBJ2-3
clone_size: few
v_call: TRBV6-6

cdr3_aa: CASSLAAGGSEQYF
cdr3_nt: TGTGCCAGCAGCTTAGCCGCAGGTGGGAGCGAGCAGTACTTC
d_call: .
j_call: TRBJ2-7
clone_size: few
v_call: TRBV7-2

cdr3_aa: CASSFPGVHEQYF
cdr3_nt: TGTGCCAGCAGTTTTCCAGGGGTGCACGAGCAGTACTTC
d_call: .
j_call: TRBJ2-7
clone_size: .
v_call: TRBV27

cdr3_aa: CSVETENEQYF
cdr3_nt: TGCAGCGTTGAGACCGAGAACGAGCAGTACTTC
d_call: .
j_call: TRBJ2-7
clone_size: few
v_call: TRBV29-1

cdr3_aa: CASRFTGTGEQYF
cdr3_nt: TGTGCCAGCAGATTCACCGGGACAGGGGAGCAGTACTTC
d_call: TRBD1
j_call: TRBJ2-5
clone_size: few
v_call: TRBV6-1

cdr3_aa: CSVPGEGTEAFF
cdr3_nt: TGCAGCGTACCGGGTGAGGGAACTGAAGCTTTCTTT
d_call: .
j_call: TRBJ1-1
clone_size: few
v_call: TRBV29-1

cdr3_aa: CASSALIATGSYTF
cdr3_nt: TGCGCCAGCAGCGCACTCATTGCGACAGGGAGCTACACCTTC
d_call: TRBD1
j_call: TRBJ1-2
clone_size: few
v_call: TRBV4-3

cdr3_aa: CASSLLGLDTGELFF
cdr3_nt: TGTGCCAGCAGTTTATTGGGATTAGACACCGGGGAGCTGTTTTTT
d_call: .
j_call: TRBJ2-2
clone_size: .
v_call: TRBV28

cdr3_aa: CATSRSSEYNEQFF
cdr3_nt: TGTGCCACCAGCAGATCGAGCGAATACAATGAGCAGTTCTTC
d_call: .
j_call: TRBJ2-1
clone_size: .
v_call: TRBV15

cdr3_aa: CASSGGQGTEKLFF
cdr3_nt: TGCGCCAGCAGCGGAGGACAGGGGACTGAAAAACTGTTTTTT
d_call: TRBD1
j_call: TRBJ1-4
clone_size: few
v_call: TRBV5-1

cdr3_aa: CASSLPTEGRGEKLFF
cdr3_nt: TGTGCCAGCAGCTTACCCACCGAGGGGAGGGGTGAAAAACTGTTTTTT
d_call: .
j_call: TRBJ1-4
clone_size: once
v_call: TRBV7-9

cdr3_aa: CSASPLMGWEPQHF
cdr3_nt: TGCAGTGCTAGTCCCCTTATGGGGTGGGAGCCCCAGCATTTT
d_call: .
j_call: TRBJ1-5
clone_size: once
v_call: TRBV20-1

cdr3_aa: CATSSYSGVLKMQYF
cdr3_nt: TGTGCCACCAGCAGTTATAGCGGGGTTCTTAAAATGCAGTACTTC
d_call: TRBD2
j_call: TRBJ2-7
clone_size: few
v_call: TRBV15

cdr3_aa: CSVELLADNEQFF
cdr3_nt: TGCAGCGTTGAACTCCTAGCGGACAATGAGCAGTTCTTC
d_call: TRBD2
j_call: TRBJ2-1
clone_size: .
v_call: TRBV29-1

cdr3_aa: CASSQGDTDTGELFF
cdr3_nt: TGCGCCAGCAGCCAAGGGGACACGGACACCGGGGAGCTGTTTTTT
d_call: .
j_call: TRBJ2-2
clone_size: .
v_call: TRBV4-3

cdr3_aa: CASSLVWTGQETQYF
cdr3_nt: TGTGCCAGCAGCTTAGTGTGGACAGGCCAAGAGACCCAGTACTTC
d_call: TRBD1
j_call: TRBJ2-5
clone_size: .
v_call: TRBV11-2

cdr3_aa: CSGSRGTEAFF
cdr3_nt: TGCAGCGGGTCCCGGGGCACTGAAGCTTTCTTT
d_call: .
j_call: TRBJ1-1
clone_size: .
v_call: TRBV29-1

cdr3_aa: CSVVSLLGHGYTF
cdr3_nt: TGCAGCGTAGTCAGCCTTTTGGGTCATGGCTACACCTTC
d_call: .
j_call: TRBJ1-2
clone_size: few
v_call: TRBV29-1

cdr3_aa: CASSRDRDNYGYTF
cdr3_nt: TGTGCCAGCAGCCGCGACAGAGATAACTATGGCTACACCTTC
d_call: .
j_call: TRBJ1-2
clone_size: few
v_call: TRBV7-2

cdr3_aa: CASSYGAQTSYEQCF
cdr3_nt: TGTGCCAGCAGCTACGGGGCGCAAACCTCCTACGAGCAGTGCTTC
d_call: .
j_call: TRBJ2-7
clone_size: .
v_call: TRBV7-9

cdr3_aa: CASSPPGRPGAETQYF
cdr3_nt: TGTGCCAGCAGCCCGCCGGGGCGTCCGGGCGCGGAGACCCAGTACTTC
d_call: .
j_call: TRBJ2-5
clone_size: few
v_call: TRBV6-1

cdr3_aa: CASSLTTSGGSIYNEQFF
cdr3_nt: TGTGCCAGCAGTCTAACGACTAGCGGGGGGAGTATTTACAATGAGCAGTTCTTC
d_call: TRBD2
j_call: TRBJ2-1
clone_size: .
v_call: TRBV27